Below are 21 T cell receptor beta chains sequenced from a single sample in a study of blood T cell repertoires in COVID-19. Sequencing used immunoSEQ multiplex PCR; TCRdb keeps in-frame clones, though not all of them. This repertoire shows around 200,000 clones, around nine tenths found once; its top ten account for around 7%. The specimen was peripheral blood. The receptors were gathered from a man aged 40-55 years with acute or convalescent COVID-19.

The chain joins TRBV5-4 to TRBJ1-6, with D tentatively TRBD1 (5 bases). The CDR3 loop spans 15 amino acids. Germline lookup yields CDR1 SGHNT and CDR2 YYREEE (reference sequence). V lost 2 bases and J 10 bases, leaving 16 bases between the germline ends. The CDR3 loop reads CASSFQGQGRSPLHF. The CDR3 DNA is TGTGCCAGCAGCTTCCAAGGGCAGGGCCGCTCACCCCTCCACTTT.

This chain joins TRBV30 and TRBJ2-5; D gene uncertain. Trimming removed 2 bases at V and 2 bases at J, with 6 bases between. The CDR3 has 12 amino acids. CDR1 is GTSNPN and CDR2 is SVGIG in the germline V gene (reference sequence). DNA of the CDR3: TGTGCCTGGAGTTTAATTCAAGAGACCCAGTACTTC. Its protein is CAWSLIQETQYF.

The CDR3 here is CASSGGQGGEKLFF. CDR3 coding DNA: TGCGCCAGCAGCGGGGGACAGGGAGGTGAAAAACTGTTTTTT. The chain uses TRBV5-1 and TRBJ1-4; 9 nucleotides match TRBD1. V shed 4 bases, J shed 7 bases, and the junction held 5 bases outside the gene matches. The CDR3 has 14 amino acids. Germline values: CDR1 SGHRS, CDR2 YFSETQ.

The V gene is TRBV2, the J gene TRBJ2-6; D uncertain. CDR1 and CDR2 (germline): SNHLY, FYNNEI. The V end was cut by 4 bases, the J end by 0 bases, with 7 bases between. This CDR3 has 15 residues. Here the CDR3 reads CASSGEFSGANVLTF. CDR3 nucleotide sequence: TGTGCCAGCAGTGGAGAATTCTCTGGGGCCAACGTCCTGACTTTC.

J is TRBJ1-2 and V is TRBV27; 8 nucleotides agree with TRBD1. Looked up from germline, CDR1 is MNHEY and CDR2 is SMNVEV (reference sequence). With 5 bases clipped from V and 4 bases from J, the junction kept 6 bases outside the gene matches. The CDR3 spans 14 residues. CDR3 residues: CASSRGQAPYGYTF. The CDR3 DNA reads TGTGCCAGCAGTAGGGGACAGGCTCCCTATGGCTACACCTTC.

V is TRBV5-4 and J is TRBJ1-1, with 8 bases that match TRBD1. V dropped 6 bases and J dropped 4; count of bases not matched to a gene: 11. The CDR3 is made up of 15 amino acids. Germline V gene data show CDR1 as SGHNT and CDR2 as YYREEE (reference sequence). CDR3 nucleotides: TGTGCCAGCAACGTTGCCAGGGGGCAGGGCACTGAAGCTTTCTTT. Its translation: CASNVARGQGTEAFF.

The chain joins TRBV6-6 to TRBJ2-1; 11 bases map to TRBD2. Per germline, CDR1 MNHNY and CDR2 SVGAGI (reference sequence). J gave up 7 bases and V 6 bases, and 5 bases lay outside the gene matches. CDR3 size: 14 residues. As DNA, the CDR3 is TGTGCCAGCAGGGGACTAGCGGACTTAAATGAGCAGTTCTTC. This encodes CASRGLADLNEQFF.

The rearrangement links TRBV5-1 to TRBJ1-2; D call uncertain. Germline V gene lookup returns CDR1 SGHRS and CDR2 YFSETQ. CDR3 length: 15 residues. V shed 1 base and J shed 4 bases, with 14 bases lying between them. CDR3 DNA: TGCGCCAGCAGCTTGAATGGAGGACCCCCCTATGGCTACACCTTC. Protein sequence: CASSLNGGPPYGYTF.

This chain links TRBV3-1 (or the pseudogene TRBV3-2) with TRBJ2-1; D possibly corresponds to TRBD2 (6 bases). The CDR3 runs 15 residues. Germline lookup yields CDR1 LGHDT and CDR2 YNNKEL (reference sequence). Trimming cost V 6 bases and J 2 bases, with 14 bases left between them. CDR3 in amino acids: CASSPLATAYNEQFF. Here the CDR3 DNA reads TGTGCCAGCAGTCCACTAGCAACGGCCTACAATGAGCAGTTCTTC.

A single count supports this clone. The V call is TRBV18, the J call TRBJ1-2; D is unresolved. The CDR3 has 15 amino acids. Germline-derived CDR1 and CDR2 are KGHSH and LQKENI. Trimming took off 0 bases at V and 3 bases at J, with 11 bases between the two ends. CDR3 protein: CASSPPVRDYYGYTF. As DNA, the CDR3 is TGTGCCAGCTCACCACCGGTTCGGGATTACTATGGCTACACCTTC.

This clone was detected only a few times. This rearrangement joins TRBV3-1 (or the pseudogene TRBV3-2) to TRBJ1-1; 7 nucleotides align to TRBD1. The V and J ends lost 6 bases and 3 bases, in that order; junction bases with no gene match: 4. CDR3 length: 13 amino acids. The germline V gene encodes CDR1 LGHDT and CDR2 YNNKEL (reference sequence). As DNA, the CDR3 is TGTGCCAGCAGTCGACAGGGCGACACTGAAGCTTTCTTT. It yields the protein CASSRQGDTEAFF.

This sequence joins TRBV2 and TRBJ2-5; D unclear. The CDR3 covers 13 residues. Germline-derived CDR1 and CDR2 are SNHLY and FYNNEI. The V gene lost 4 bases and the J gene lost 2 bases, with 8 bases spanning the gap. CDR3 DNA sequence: TGTGCCAGCAGTGTGGGCTCTCAAGAGACCCAGTACTTC. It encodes CASSVGSQETQYF. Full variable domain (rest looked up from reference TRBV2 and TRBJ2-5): EPEVTQTPSHQVTQMGQEVILRCVPISNHLYFYWYRQILGQKVEFLVSFYNNEISEKSEIFDDQFSVERPDGSNFTLKIRSTKLEDSAMYFCASSVGSQETQYFGPGTRLLVL.

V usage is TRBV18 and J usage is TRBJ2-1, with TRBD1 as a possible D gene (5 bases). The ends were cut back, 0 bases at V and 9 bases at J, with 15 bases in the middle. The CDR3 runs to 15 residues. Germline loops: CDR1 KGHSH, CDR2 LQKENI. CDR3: CASSPPTGSSGEQFF. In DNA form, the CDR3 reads TGTGCCAGCTCACCACCAACAGGCTCCTCGGGTGAGCAGTTCTTC.

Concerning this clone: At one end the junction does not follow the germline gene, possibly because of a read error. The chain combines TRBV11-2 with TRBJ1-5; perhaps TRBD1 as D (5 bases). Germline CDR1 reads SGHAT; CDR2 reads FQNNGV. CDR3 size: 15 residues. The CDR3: CASSQFFGTNRPQHF. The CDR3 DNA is TGTGCCAGCAGCCAATTCTTCGGGACTAATCGGCCCCAGCATTTT. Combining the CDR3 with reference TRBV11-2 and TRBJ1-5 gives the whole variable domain EAGVAQSPRYKIIEKRQSVAFWCNPISGHATLYWYQQILGQGPKLLIQFQNNGVVDDSQLPKDRFSAERLKGVDSTLKIQPAKLEDSAVYLCASSQFFGTNRPQHFGDGTRLSIL.

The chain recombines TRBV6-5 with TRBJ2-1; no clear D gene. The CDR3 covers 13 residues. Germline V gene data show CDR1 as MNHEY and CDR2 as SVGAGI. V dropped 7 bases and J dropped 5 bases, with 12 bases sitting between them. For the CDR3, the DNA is TGTGCCAGCACCAAACTTGAGAACAATGAGCAGTTCTTC. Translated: CASTKLENNEQFF.

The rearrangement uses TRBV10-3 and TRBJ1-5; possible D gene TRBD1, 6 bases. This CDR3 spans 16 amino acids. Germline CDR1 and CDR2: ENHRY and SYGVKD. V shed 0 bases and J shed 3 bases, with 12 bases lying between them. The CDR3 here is CAISESGRGDNQPQHF. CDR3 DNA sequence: TGTGCCATCAGTGAGTCCGGCAGGGGTGACAATCAGCCCCAGCATTTT.

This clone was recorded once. The CDR3 sequence is CASSPAAGLLSYEQYF. CDR3 in DNA: TGTGCCAGCAGCCCCGCAGCGGGATTGCTATCCTACGAGCAGTACTTC. The V and J genes are TRBV3-1 (or the pseudogene TRBV3-2) and TRBJ2-7; 7 bases align to TRBD2. The germline V gene encodes CDR1 LGHDT and CDR2 YNNKEL (reference sequence). CDR3 length equals 16 residues. Trimming cost V 4 bases and J 1 base; bases outside gene matches: 10.

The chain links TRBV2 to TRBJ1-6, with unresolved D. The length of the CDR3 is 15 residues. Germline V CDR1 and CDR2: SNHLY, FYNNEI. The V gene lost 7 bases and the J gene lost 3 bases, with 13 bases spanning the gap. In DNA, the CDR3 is TGTGCCAGCACCGAACAGAGTCTCTATAATTCACCCCTCCACTTT. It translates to CASTEQSLYNSPLHF. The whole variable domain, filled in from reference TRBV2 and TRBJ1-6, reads EPEVTQTPSHQVTQMGQEVILRCVPISNHLYFYWYRQILGQKVEFLVSFYNNEISEKSEIFDDQFSVERPDGSNFTLKIRSTKLEDSAMYFCASTEQSLYNSPLHFGNGTRLTVT.

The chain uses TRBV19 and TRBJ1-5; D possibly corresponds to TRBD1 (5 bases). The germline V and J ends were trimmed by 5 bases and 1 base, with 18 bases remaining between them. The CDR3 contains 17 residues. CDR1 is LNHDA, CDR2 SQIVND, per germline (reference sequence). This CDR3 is CASSVRGRGSSNQPQHF. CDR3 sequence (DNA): TGTGCCAGTAGTGTTCGAGGGAGGGGTTCGAGCAATCAGCCCCAGCATTTT.

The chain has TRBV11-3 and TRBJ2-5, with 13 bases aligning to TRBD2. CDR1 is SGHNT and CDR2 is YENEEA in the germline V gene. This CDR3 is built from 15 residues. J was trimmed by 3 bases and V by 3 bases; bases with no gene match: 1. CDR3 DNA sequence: TGTGCCAGCAGCTTCGGACTAGCGGGGGAAGAGACCCAGTACTTC. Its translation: CASSFGLAGEETQYF. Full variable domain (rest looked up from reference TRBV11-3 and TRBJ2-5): EAGVVQSPRYKIIEKKQPVAFWCNPISGHNTLYWYLQNLGQGPELLIRYENEEAVDDSQLPKDRFSAERLKGVDSTLKIQPAELGDSAVYLCASSFGLAGEETQYFGPGTRLLVL.

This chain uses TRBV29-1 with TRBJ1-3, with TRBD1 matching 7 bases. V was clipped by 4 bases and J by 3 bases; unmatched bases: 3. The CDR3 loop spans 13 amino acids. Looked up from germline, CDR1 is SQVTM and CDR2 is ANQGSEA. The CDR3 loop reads CSVVGGNGNTIYF. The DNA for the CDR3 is TGCAGCGTTGTAGGGGGCAATGGAAACACCATATATTTT.